The rows below give T cell receptor beta chains drawn from one sample of a study of T-cell reconstitution after alpha-beta-depleted transplantation in children. TCRdb reprocessed the PCR reads via MiXCR and lists one record per CDR3 protein. In the table there are about 410,000 distinct CDR3 sequences, roughly 22% of which are singletons. The sample consisted of PBMCs from the stem cell graft donor, taken from the stem cell graft. Every receptor here comes from a human donor who donated a stem cell graft to a child with acute myeloid leukemia. CDR3s include the opening cysteine and the closing phenylalanine or tryptophan. A D gene is named only where the DNA matches it firmly. Some rows have no size entry. The others give once, few or many, or a class for an expanded clone.

few	TRBV12-3/TRBV12-4	TRBJ1-5	NA	TGTGCCAGCAGCTTGGGCAGTAATCGTCAGCCCCAGCATTTT	CASSLGSNRQPQHF
few	TRBV12-3/TRBV12-4	TRBJ1-5	NA	TGTGCCAGCAGTTTAAGGGGTCTAGTAAGTCAGCCCCAGCATTTT	CASSLRGLVSQPQHF
NA	TRBV6-5	TRBJ1-1	TRBD1	TGTGCCAGCAGTTACGGACAGGGTGCGTACGGCACTGAAGCTTTCTTT	CASSYGQGAYGTEAFF
few	TRBV4-3	TRBJ2-2	TRBD2	TGCGCCAGCAGCGACGCCCTGGGACTAGCGGGAGGATTCGGGGAGCTGTTTTTT	CASSDALGLAGGFGELFF
NA	TRBV12-3/TRBV12-4	TRBJ1-1	NA	TGTGCCAGCAGTTTAGACAGGGCGGTTGAAGCTTTCTTT	CASSLDRAVEAFF
few	TRBV5-1	TRBJ2-3	NA	TGCGCCACCCAGCGGGCACAAGATACGCAGTATTTT	CATQRAQDTQYF
NA	TRBV12-3/TRBV12-4	TRBJ1-4	NA	TGTGCCAGCAGCTTAGTCCAGGGTGGTAATGAAAAACTGTTTTTT	CASSLVQGGNEKLFF
few	TRBV6-5	TRBJ2-7	TRBD2	TGTGCCAGCAGTTCGCCCCTAGCGGGGACCTACGAGCAGTACTTC	CASSSPLAGTYEQYF
NA	TRBV7-2	TRBJ1-1	NA	TGTGCCAGCAGCTCGCGGTGGACGAACACTGAAGCTTTCTTT	CASSSRWTNTEAFF
few	TRBV5-1	TRBJ1-4	NA	TGCGCCAGCAGCAGATTGGAAGGTGAAAAACTGTTTTTT	CASSRLEGEKLFF